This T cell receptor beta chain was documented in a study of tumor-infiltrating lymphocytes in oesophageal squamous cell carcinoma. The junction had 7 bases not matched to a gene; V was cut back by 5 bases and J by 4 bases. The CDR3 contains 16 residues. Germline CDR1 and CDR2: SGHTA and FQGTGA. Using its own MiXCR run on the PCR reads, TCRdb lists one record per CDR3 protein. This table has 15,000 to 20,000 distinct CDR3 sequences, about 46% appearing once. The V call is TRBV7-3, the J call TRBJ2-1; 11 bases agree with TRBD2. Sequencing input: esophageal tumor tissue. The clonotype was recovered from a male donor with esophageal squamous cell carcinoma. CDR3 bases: TGTGCCAGCAGCCCAGAGGCTAGCGGGGGGTACAATGAGCAGTTCTTC. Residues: CASSPEASGGYNEQFF. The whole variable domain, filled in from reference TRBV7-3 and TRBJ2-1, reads GAGVSQTPSNKVTEKGKYVELRCDPISGHTALYWYRQSLGQGPEFLIYFQGTGAADDSGLPNDRFFAVRPEGSVSTLKIQRTERGDSAVYLCASSPEASGGYNEQFFGPGTRLTVL.